A single sample gave rise to the 9 T cell receptor beta chains below, sequenced in a study of shared clonotypes between healthy human individuals. Using immunoSEQ multiplex PCR, the repertoire was profiled, and TCRdb retains in-frame clones only, with some absent. The data hold under 1,900,000 clones, with just under 99% observed a single time. The sequencing sample was made of naive CD4+ T cells sorted from blood. Subset specified: CD45RA+ positively selected. Every receptor here comes from a man aged 25 to 40 in good health.

This rearrangement joins TRBV28 to TRBJ2-7; TRBD1 aligns across 9 bases. Germline lookup yields CDR1 MDHEN and CDR2 SYDVKM. The CDR3 is 16 amino acids. V was pared by 3 bases and J by 6 bases, with 12 bases of the junction left unmatched. CDR3 in DNA: TGTGCCAGCAGTTTCCTGCCGGGACAGGGAACCCTCGAGCAGTACTTC. Residues: CASSFLPGQGTLEQYF.

The chain links TRBV7-8 to TRBJ2-1; 7 positions match TRBD2. From germline, CDR1 is SGHVS and CDR2 FQNEAQ. The trim removed 0 bases at V and 10 bases at J, leaving 12 bases unmatched. The CDR3 is 16 amino acids. The CDR3 reads CASSLARVLAVYEQFF. CDR3 nucleotide sequence: TGTGCCAGCAGCTTAGCGAGGGTGCTAGCGGTTTACGAGCAGTTCTTC.

This clone was observed a single time. The V gene is TRBV18, the J gene TRBJ2-1, with D tentatively TRBD1 (6 bases). Trimming shortened V by 8 bases and J by 0 bases, and 14 bases separated the two germline ends. Germline CDR1 is KGHSH and CDR2 is LQKENI. The CDR3 is made up of 15 amino acids. The CDR3 DNA sequence: TGTGCCAGCGCCGACAGGCTGAGCTCCTACAATGAGCAGTTCTTC. This codes for CASADRLSSYNEQFF.

The chain combines TRBV7-9 with TRBJ1-1; unclear D gene. The CDR3 has 13 amino acids. V was trimmed by 5 bases and J by 1 base, leaving 8 bases between them. Germline lookup yields CDR1 SEHNR and CDR2 FQNEAQ (reference sequence). The CDR3 region is CASSQQENTEAFF. The DNA for the CDR3 is TGTGCCAGCAGCCAGCAGGAGAACACTGAAGCTTTCTTT.

The chain joins TRBV27 to TRBJ2-1; possibly TRBD2 for D (5 bases). This CDR3 has 13 amino acids. Trimming cost V 5 bases and J 9 bases, with 14 bases left between them. Germline assignment: CDR1 MNHEY and CDR2 SMNVEV (reference sequence). The CDR3 DNA reads as TGTGCCAGCAGTGCCCCACTAGTTCCTGAGCAGTTCTTC. It yields the protein CASSAPLVPEQFF.

This chain uses TRBV2 with TRBJ2-7; unclear D gene. V lost 3 bases to trimming and J lost 2 bases, with 5 bases between them. The CDR3 sequence is 12 residues long. CDR1 SNHLY and CDR2 FYNNEI come from the germline V gene. CDR3 nucleotide sequence: TGTGCCAGCAGTGACTGGGCCTACGAGCAGTACTTC. Protein product: CASSDWAYEQYF.

This clone was seen once. The chain joins TRBV19 to TRBJ2-7, with D hard to call. Germline V lookup: CDR1 LNHDA, CDR2 SQIVND (reference sequence). CDR3 length equals 12 residues. The ends were cut back, 7 bases at V and 3 bases at J, with 10 bases in the middle. The CDR3 loop is CASNSGNYEQYF. CDR3 nucleotides: TGTGCCAGTAACTCAGGAAACTACGAGCAGTACTTC. The variable domain in full, with the rest retrieved from reference TRBV19 and TRBJ2-7, is DGGITQSPKYLFRKEGQNVTLSCEQNLNHDAMYWYRQDPGQGLRLIYYSQIVNDFQKGDIAEGYSVSREKKESFPLTVTSAQKNPTAFYLCASNSGNYEQYFGPGTRLTVT.

The CDR3 region has the DNA TGTGCCAGCAGTGAAGCGCTTCAGGGGGGGAGGACGCAGTATTTT. This encodes CASSEALQGGRTQYF. V and J are TRBV6-1 and TRBJ2-3, with D perhaps matching TRBD1 or TRBD2 (7 bases each). Trimming left V 0 bases short and J 9 bases short, with 16 bases between. The CDR3 is 15 amino acids. CDR1 is MNHNS and CDR2 is SASEGT in the germline V gene.

The chain combines TRBV29-1 with TRBJ2-5; D is ambiguous. The V end lost 7 bases, the J end lost 2 bases, and 5 bases lay between the germline ends. Germline CDR1 SQVTM, CDR2 ANQGSEA. The CDR3 is made up of 10 amino acids. The CDR3, as DNA: TGCAGCGGCCAACAAGAGACCCAGTACTTC. Translated: CSGQQETQYF.